The subject of this entry is one T cell receptor beta chain. Antigen: not known. This sample was taken from a study of blood T cells in healthy people across ages. Study results and limitations: Donor CMV status was unknown, possibly confounding expanded clonotype changes.

Together with a sample-barcoded 5' primer, a J-beta primer mix was included in a second PCR lasting about 6 to 11 cycles. TCRdb reanalysed the 5' RACE reads using MiXCR and keeps one entry per CDR3 protein. The repertoire includes roughly 1,500,000 distinct CDR3 sequences, 42% of them detected once, and around 8% sits in the top ten. The germline gives CDR1 SEHNR, CDR2 FQNEAQ (reference sequence). Germline trimming cut 4 bases from V and 3 bases from J; bases unmatched to any gene: 3. The CDR3 length is 13 residues. The chain uses TRBV7-9 and TRBJ2-7; 7 positions match TRBD1. The sequenced sample was blood. The receptor was derived from a woman under 30 in good health. The CDR3 protein is CASSWGQNYEQYF. DNA of the CDR3: TGTGCCAGCAGCTGGGGACAGAACTACGAGCAGTACTTC.